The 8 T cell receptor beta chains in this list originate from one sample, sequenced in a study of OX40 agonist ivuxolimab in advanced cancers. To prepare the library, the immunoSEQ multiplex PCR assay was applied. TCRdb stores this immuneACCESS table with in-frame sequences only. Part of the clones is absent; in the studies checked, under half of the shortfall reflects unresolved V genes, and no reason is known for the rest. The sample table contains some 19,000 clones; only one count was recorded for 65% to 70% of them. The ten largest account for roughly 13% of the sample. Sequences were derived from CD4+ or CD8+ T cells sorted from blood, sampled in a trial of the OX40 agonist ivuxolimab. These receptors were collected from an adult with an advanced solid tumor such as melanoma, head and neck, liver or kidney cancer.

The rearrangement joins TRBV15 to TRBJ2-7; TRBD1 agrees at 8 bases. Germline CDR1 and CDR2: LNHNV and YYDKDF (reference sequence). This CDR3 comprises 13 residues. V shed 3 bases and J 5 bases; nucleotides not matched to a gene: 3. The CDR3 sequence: CATSRADRDEQYF. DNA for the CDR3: TGTGCCACCAGCAGGGCGGACAGGGACGAGCAGTACTTC. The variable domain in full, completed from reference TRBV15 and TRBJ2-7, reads DAMVIQNPRYQVTQFGKPVTLSCSQTLNHNVMYWYQQKSSQAPKLLFHYYDKDFNNEADTPDNFQSRRPNTSFCFLDIRSPGLGDTAMYLCATSRADRDEQYFGPGTRLTVT.

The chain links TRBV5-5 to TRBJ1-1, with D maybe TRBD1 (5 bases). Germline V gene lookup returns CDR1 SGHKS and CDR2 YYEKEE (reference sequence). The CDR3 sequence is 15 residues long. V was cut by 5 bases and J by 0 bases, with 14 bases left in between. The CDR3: CASRADGGMNTEAFF. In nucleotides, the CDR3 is TGTGCCAGCAGGGCGGACGGGGGAATGAACACTGAAGCTTTCTTT. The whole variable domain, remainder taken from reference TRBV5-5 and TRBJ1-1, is DAGVTQSPTHLIKTRGQQVTLRCSPISGHKSVSWYQQVLGQGPQFIFQYYEKEERGRGNFPDRFSARQFPNYSSELNVNALLLGDSALYLCASRADGGMNTEAFFGQGTRLTVV.

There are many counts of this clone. The CDR3 nucleotides read TGTGCCAGCAGACCTTACAGGGACACTGAAGCTTTCTTT. Protein sequence: CASRPYRDTEAFF. The rearrangement links TRBV5-5 to TRBJ1-1; weak D call: TRBD1 (6 bases). The V end lost 5 bases, the J end lost 3 bases, and 11 bases lay between the germline ends. CDR3 length: 13 amino acids. CDR1 and CDR2 from the germline V gene are SGHKS and YYEKEE (reference sequence).

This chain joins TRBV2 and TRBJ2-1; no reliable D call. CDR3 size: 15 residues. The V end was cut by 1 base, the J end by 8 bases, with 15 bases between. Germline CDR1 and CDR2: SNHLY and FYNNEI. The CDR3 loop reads CASSEDIWESDEQFF. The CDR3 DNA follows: TGTGCCAGCAGTGAAGATATTTGGGAATCGGATGAGCAGTTCTTC.

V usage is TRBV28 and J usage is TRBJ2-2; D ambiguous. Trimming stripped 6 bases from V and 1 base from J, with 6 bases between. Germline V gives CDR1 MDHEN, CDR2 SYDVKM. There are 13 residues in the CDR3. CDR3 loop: CASSLQNTGELFF. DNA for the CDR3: TGTGCCAGCAGCCTCCAGAACACCGGGGAGCTGTTTTTT.

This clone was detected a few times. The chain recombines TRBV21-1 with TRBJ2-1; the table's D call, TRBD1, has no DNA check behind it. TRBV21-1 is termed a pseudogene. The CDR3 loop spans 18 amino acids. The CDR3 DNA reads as TGTGCCAGCATCGAAACTCCACAGGGAAGAAGGACAAGCAATGAGCAGTTCTTC. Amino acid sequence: CASIETPQGRRTSNEQFF.

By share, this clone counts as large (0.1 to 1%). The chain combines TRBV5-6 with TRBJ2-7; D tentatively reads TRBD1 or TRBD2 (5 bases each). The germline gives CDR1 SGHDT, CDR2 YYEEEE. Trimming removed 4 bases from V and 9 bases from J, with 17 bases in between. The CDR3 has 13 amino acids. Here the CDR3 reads CASSRDLGERQYF. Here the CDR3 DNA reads TGTGCCAGCAGCCGGGACCTAGGGGAAAGGCAGTACTTC.

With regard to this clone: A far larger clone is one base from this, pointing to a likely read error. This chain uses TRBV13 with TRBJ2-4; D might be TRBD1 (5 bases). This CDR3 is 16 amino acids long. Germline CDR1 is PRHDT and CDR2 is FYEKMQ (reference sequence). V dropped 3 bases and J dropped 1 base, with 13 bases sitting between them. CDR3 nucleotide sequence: TGTGCCAGCAGCTTCCAGGGTATTGGGGCCAAAAACATTCAGTACTTC. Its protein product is CASSFQGIGAKNIQYF.